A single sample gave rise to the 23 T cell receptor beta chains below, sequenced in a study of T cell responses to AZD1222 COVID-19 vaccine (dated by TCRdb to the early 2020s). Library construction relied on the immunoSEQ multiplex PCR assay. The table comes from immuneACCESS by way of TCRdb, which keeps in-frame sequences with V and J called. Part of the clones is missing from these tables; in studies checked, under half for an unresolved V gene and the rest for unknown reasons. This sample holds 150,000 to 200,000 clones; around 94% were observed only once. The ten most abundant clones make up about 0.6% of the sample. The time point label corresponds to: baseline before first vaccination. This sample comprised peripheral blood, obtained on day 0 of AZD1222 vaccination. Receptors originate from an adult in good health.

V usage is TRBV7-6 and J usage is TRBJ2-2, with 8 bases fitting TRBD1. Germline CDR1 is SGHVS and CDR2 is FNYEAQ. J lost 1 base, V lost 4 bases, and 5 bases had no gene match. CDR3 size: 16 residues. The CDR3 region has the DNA TGTGCCAGCAGCTCCAGACAGGGGCGGAACACCGGGGAGCTGTTTTTT. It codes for CASSSRQGRNTGELFF.

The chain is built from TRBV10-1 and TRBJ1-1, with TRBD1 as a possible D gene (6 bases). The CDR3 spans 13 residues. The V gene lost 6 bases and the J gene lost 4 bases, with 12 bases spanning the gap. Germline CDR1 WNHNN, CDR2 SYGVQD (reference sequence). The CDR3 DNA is TGCGCCAGCAGAGACAGGCCGGGCACTGAAGCTTTCTTT. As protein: CASRDRPGTEAFF.

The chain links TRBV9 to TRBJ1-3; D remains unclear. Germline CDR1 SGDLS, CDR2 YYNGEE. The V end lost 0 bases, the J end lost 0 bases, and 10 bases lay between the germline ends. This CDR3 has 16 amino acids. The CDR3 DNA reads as TGTGCCAGCAGCGTAGGGGCTCCTAGCTCTGGAAACACCATATATTTT. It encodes CASSVGAPSSGNTIYF. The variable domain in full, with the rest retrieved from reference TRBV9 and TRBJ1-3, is DSGVTQTPKHLITATGQRVTLRCSPRSGDLSVYWYQQSLDQGLQFLIQYYNGEERAKGNILERFSAQQFPDLHSELNLSSLELGDSALYFCASSVGAPSSGNTIYFGEGSWLTVV.

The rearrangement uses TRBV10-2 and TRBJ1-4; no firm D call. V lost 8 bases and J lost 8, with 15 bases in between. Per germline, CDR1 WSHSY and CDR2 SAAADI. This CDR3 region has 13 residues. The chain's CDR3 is CASLKPRSEKLFF. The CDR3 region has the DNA TGCGCCAGCCTTAAGCCGAGGTCCGAAAAACTGTTTTTT.

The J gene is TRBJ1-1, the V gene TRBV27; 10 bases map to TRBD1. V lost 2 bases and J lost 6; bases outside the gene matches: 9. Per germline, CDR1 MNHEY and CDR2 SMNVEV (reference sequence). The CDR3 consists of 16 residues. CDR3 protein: CASSLAQWDRGSEAFF. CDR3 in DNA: TGTGCCAGCAGTTTAGCCCAGTGGGACAGGGGTTCTGAAGCTTTCTTT.

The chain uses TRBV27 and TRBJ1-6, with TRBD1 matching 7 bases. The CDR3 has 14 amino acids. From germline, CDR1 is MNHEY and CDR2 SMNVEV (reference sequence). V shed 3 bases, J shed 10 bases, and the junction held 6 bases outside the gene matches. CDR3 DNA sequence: TGTGCCAGCAGTTTTCGCAGGGGGGAATCACCCCTCCACTTT. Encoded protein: CASSFRRGESPLHF.

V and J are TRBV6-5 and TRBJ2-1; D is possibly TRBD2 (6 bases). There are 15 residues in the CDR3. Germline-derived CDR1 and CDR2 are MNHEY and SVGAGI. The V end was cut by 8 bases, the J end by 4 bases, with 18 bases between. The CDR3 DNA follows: TGTGCCAGCCGGACATTAGCGGCTAGTTACAATGAGCAGTTCTTC. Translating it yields CASRTLAASYNEQFF.

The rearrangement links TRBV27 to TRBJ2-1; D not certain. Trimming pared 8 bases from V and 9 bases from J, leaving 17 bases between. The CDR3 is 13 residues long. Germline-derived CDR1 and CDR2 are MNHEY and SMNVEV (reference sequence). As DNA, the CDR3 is TGTGCCAGCTCAAACGTTGGATGGACTGAGCAGTTCTTC. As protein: CASSNVGWTEQFF.

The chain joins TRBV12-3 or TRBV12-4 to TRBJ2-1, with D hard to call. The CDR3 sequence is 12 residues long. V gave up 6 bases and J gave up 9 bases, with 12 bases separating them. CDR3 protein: CASSQMLGEQFF. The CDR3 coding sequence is TGTGCCAGCAGCCAGATGCTTGGTGAGCAGTTCTTC.

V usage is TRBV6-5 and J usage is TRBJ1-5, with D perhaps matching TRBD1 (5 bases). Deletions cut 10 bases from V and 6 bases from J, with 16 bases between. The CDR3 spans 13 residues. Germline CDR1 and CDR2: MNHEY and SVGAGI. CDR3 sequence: CATYIGAGQPQHF. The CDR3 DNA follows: TGTGCCACCTACATAGGGGCCGGTCAGCCCCAGCATTTT.

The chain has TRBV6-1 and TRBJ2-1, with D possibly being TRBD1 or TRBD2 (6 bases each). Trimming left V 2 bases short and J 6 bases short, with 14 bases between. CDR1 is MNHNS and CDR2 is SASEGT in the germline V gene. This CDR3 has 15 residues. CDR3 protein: CASSELQGTPNEQFF. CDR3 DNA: TGTGCCAGCAGTGAATTGCAGGGGACTCCCAATGAGCAGTTCTTC.

CDR3 sequence: CASSPETGGYEQYF. CDR3 nucleotides: TGTGCCAGCAGCCCCGAGACAGGGGGCTACGAGCAGTACTTC. The chain joins TRBV9 to TRBJ2-7, with 9 bases matching TRBD1. CDR3 length equals 14 residues. The V gene's germline CDR1 is SGDLS and CDR2 YYNGEE. J was trimmed by 3 bases and V by 4 bases; bases with no gene match: 5.

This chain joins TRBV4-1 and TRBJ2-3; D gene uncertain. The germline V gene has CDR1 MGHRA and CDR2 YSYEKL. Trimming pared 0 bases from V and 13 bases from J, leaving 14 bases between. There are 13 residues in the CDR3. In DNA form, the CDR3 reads TGCGCCAGCAGCCAAGAATTACCCGAACGCAAGTATTTT. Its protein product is CASSQELPERKYF.

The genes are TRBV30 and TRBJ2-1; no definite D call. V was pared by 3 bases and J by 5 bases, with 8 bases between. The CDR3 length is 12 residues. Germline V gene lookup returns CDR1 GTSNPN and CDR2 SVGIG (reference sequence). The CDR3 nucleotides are TGTGCCTGGAGGTCCCGTAACAATGAGCAGTTCTTC. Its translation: CAWRSRNNEQFF.

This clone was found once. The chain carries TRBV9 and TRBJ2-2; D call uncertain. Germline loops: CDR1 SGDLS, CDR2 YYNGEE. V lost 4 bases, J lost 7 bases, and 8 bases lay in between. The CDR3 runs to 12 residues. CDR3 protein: CASSPYNGELFF. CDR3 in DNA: TGTGCCAGCAGCCCCTACAACGGGGAGCTGTTTTTT.

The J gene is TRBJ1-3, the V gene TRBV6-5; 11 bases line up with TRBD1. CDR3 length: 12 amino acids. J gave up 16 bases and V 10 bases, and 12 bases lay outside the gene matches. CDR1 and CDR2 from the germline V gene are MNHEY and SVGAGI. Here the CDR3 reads CATSYRDRGLYF. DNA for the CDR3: TGTGCCACCAGCTACCGGGACAGGGGGTTGTATTTT.

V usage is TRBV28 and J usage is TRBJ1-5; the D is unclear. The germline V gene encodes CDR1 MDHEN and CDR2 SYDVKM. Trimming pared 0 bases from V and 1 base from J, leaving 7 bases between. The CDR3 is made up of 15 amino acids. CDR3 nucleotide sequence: TGTGCCAGCAGTTTATGGAGCCTGAGCAATCAGCCCCAGCATTTT. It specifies CASSLWSLSNQPQHF.

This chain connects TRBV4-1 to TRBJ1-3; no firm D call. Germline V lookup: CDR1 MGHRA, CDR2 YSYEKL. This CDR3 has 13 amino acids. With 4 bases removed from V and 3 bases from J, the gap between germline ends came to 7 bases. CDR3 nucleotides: TGCGCCAGCAGCCCCAATATTGGAAACACCATATATTTT. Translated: CASSPNIGNTIYF.

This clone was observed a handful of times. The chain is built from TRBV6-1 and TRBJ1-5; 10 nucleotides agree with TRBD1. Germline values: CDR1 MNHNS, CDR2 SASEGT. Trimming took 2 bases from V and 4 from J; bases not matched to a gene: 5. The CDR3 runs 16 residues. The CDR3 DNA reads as TGTGCCAGCAGTGAACGGGAGGGACAGGGGAATCAGCCCCAGCATTTT. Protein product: CASSEREGQGNQPQHF.

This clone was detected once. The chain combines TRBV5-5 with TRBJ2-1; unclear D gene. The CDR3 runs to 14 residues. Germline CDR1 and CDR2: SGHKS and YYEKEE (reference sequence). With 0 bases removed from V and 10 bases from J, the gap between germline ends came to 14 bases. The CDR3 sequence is CASSLELPLGEQFF. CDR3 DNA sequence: TGTGCCAGCAGCTTGGAACTCCCCCTGGGCGAGCAGTTCTTC. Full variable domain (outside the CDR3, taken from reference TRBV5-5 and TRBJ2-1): DAGVTQSPTHLIKTRGQQVTLRCSPISGHKSVSWYQQVLGQGPQFIFQYYEKEERGRGNFPDRFSARQFPNYSSELNVNALLLGDSALYLCASSLELPLGEQFFGPGTRLTVL.

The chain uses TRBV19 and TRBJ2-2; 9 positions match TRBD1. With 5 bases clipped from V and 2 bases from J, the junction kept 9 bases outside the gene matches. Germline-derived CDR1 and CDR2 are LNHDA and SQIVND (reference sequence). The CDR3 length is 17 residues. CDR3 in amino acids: CASSSLLTGGNTGELFF. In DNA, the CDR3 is TGTGCCAGTAGTTCGCTGCTGACAGGGGGAAACACCGGGGAGCTGTTTTTT.

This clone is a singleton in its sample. This chain's CDR3 is CASSESAPNGPLHF. Written as DNA, the CDR3 is TGCGCCAGCAGTGAGAGCGCCCCAAACGGGCCCCTCCACTTT. The V and J genes are TRBV10-1 and TRBJ1-6; D is unclear. The CDR3 length is 14 residues. Trimming left V 2 bases short and J 13 bases short, with 15 bases between. Germline CDR1 is WNHNN and CDR2 is SYGVQD (reference sequence).

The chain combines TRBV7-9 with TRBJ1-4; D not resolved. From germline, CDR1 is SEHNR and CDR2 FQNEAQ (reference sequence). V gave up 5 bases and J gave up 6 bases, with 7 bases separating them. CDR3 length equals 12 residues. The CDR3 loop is CASSPSDEKLFF. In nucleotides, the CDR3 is TGTGCCAGCAGCCCCTCCGATGAAAAACTGTTTTTT.